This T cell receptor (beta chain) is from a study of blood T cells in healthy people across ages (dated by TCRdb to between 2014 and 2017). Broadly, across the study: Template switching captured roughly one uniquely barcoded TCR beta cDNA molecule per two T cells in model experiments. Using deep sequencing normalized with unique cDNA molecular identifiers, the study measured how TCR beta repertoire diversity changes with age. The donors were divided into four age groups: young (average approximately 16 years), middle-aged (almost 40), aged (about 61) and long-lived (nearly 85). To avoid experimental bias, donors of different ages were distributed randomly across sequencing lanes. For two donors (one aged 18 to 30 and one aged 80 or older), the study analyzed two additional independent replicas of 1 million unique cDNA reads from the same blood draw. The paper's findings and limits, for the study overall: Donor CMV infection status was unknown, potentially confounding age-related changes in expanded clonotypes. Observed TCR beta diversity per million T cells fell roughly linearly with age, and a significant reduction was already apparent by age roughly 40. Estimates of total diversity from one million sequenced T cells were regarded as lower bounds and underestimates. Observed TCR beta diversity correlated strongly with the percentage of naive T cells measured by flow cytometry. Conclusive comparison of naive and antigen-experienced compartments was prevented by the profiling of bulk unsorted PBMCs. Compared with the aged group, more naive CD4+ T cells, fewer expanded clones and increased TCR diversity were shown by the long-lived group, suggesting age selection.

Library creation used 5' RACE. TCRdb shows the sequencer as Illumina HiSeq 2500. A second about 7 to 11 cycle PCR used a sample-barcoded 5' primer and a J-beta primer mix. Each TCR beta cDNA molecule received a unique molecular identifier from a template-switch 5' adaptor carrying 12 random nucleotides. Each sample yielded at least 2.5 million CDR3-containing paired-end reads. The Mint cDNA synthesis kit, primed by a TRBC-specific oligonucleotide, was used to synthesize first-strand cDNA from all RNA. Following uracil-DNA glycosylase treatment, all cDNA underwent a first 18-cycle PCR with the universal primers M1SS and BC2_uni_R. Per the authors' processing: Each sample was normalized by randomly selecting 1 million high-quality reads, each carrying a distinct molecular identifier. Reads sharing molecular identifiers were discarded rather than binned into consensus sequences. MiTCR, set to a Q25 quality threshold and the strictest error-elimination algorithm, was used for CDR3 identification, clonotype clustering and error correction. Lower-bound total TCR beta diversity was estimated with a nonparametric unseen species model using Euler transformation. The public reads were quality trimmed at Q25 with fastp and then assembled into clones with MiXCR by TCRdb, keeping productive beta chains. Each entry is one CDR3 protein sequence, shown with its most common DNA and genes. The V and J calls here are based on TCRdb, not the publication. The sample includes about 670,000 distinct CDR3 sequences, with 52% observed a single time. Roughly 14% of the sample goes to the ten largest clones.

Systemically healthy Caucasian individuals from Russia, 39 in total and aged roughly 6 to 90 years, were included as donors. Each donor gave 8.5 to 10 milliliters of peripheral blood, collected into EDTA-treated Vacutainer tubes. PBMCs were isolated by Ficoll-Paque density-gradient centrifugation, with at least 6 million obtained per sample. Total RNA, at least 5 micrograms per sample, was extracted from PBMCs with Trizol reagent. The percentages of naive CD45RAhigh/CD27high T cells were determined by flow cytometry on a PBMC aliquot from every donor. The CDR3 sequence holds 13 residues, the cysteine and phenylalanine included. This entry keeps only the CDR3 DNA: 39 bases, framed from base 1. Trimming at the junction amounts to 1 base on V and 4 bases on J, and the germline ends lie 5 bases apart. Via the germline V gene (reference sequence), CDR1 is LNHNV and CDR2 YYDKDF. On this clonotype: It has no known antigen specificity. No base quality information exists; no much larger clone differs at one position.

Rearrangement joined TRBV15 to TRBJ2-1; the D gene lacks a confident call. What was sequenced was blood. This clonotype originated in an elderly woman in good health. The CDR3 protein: CATSRALYNEQFF. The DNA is TGTGCCACCAGCAGAGCGCTGTACAATGAGCAGTTCTTC. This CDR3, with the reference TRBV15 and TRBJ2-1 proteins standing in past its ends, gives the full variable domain DAMVIQNPRYQVTQFGKPVTLSCSQTLNHNVMYWYQQKSSQAPKLLFHYYDKDFNNEADTPDNFQSRRPNTSFCFLDIRSPGLGDTAMYLCATSRALYNEQFFGPGTRLTVL.